This T cell receptor beta chain is drawn from a study of blood T cell repertoires in COVID-19. Study-wide background: Acute-phase and convalescent COVID-19 samples originated in the United States, Italy and Spain. PBMCs, B-cell-depleted T cells, or T cells provided the cDNA or gDNA that made up the material.

Germline CDR1 DFQATT, CDR2 SNEGSKA (reference sequence). V gave up 3 bases and J gave up 7 bases, with 16 bases separating them. CDR3 size: 13 residues. This clone has only a few counts. Authors' methods: Reference gene primer amplification yielded estimated nucleated cell counts. Sequenced by immunoSEQ multiplex PCR; TCRdb stores in-frame clones only, minus some. V and J calls and clone size are those listed in that table; D and trimming were worked out from the DNA. Of a few hundred thousand clones listed, around nine tenths are singletons. This chain links TRBV20-1 with TRBJ2-7, with D maybe TRBD2 (6 bases). This clonotype originated in a middle-aged man who had recovered from COVID-19. The sequencing input was peripheral blood. CDR3 sequence: CSASFLAYSEQYF. CDR3 nucleotide sequence: TGCAGTGCTAGTTTTCTAGCGTACTCTGAGCAGTACTTC.